The 21 T cell receptor beta chains reported below all come from one sample, sequenced in a study of CD8 T cells in ankylosing spondylitis. Regarding the study as a whole: A motif of eight highly homologous TCR beta variants was seen as apparently characteristic of ankylosing spondylitis blood.

Antigens of these TCRs are unknown. In TCRdb, the 5' RACE reads were re-called with MiXCR into one record per CDR3 protein. The sample consists of under 450,000 distinct CDR3 sequences, 17% of them appearing once. Sample: blood, either unsorted or a sorted T cell fraction (not recorded which). The receptors were sampled from a male donor with ankylosing spondylitis.

This clonotype was observed a few times. The chain carries TRBV28 and TRBJ1-1; D is unclear. This CDR3 contains 13 residues. Trimming took off 3 bases at V and 4 bases at J, with 9 bases between the two ends. Germline values: CDR1 MDHEN, CDR2 SYDVKM. DNA for the CDR3: TGTGCCAGCAGTTTTGGCAAGGGCACTGAAGCTTTCTTT. Its protein is CASSFGKGTEAFF.

The rearrangement links TRBV27 to TRBJ2-7; the match to TRBD1 covers 7 bases. V shed 6 bases, J shed 2 bases, and the junction held 7 bases outside the gene matches. There are 14 residues in the CDR3. The germline CDR1 and CDR2 sequences are MNHEY and SMNVEV (reference sequence). CDR3 protein: CASRATGVTYEQYF. The CDR3, as DNA: TGTGCCAGCAGGGCAACAGGGGTAACCTACGAGCAGTACTTC.

This clonotype came up many times. This rearrangement joins TRBV7-2 to TRBJ2-1; D perhaps matches TRBD2 (6 bases). Trimming took 1 base from V and 9 from J, leaving 19 bases between them. The CDR3 has 16 amino acids. Per germline, CDR1 SGHTA and CDR2 FQGNSA. CDR3 loop: CASSLERLGRESEQFF. The CDR3 bases are TGTGCCAGCAGCTTAGAAAGGCTGGGGCGGGAAAGTGAGCAGTTCTTC.

CDR3 in DNA: TGTGCCAGCAGAGTCACGGGGACAAAAAACTATGGCTACACCTTC. This translates into CASRVTGTKNYGYTF. The rearrangement links TRBV28 to TRBJ1-2; D might be TRBD1 (6 bases). The CDR3 has 15 amino acids. V was cut by 6 bases and J by 2 bases, with 16 bases left in between. Germline V CDR1 and CDR2: MDHEN, SYDVKM.

This clonotype has at least ten counts. The rearrangement joins TRBV12-3 or TRBV12-4 to TRBJ1-5, with 7 nucleotides matching TRBD1. Losses at the gene ends were 5 bases for V and 10 bases for J; bases not matched to a gene: 11. The CDR3 extends over 14 amino acids. The CDR3 DNA reads as TGTGCCAGCAGTCCGTCAGGGGGGGATCTTCCCCAGCATTTT. Translation: CASSPSGGDLPQHF.

The V gene is TRBV7-2, the J gene TRBJ2-3; unclear D gene. Trimming pared 6 bases from V and 0 bases from J, leaving 4 bases between. Germline lookup yields CDR1 SGHTA and CDR2 FQGNSA. The CDR3 is made up of 12 amino acids. DNA of the CDR3: TGTGCCAGCAGAGTTAGCACAGATACGCAGTATTTT. This sequence encodes CASRVSTDTQYF.

The V and J genes are TRBV27 and TRBJ2-7, with 9 bases identical to TRBD1. Trimming cost V 4 bases and J 4 bases; bases outside gene matches: 8. This CDR3 contains 15 residues. Germline V CDR1 and CDR2: MNHEY, SMNVEV (reference sequence). DNA for the CDR3: TGTGCCAGCAGTTCCCCGGGACAGGGAGGTTACGAGCAGTACTTC. Translated: CASSSPGQGGYEQYF.

There are many counts of this clonotype. This rearrangement joins TRBV20-1 to TRBJ2-1, with 9 bases lining up with TRBD1. Germline lookup yields CDR1 DFQATT and CDR2 SNEGSKA (reference sequence). Trimming took 5 bases from V and 0 from J; bases not matched to a gene: 8. This CDR3 comprises 16 residues. CDR3 amino acids: CSAEPGQGDSYNEQFF. The CDR3 DNA reads as TGCAGTGCTGAGCCGGGACAGGGAGACTCCTACAATGAGCAGTTCTTC.

This clonotype came up a few times. The chain combines TRBV3-1 with TRBJ2-1, with 8 positions matching TRBD2. V trimming: 2 bases; J trimming: 7 bases; junction bases outside the gene matches: 16. In germline, CDR1 is LGHDT, CDR2 YNNKEL (reference sequence). CDR3 length: 18 amino acids. The DNA for the CDR3 is TGTGCCAGCAGCCAACTAAGGGCTGGTTGGCGGGGGGAAAATGAGCAGTTCTTC. The encoded protein is CASSQLRAGWRGENEQFF.

The CDR3 loop is CSVEGLGSQYF. CDR3 nucleotides: TGCAGCGTTGAAGGCCTCGGGAGCCAGTACTTC. The gene calls are TRBV29-1 and TRBJ2-7; D might be TRBD2 (6 bases). The CDR3 length is 11 residues. Germline CDR1 and CDR2: SQVTM and ANQGSEA. The V gene lost 1 base and the J gene lost 10 bases, with 11 bases spanning the gap.

This clonotype has just a few counts. The chain is built from TRBV5-1 and TRBJ2-7; 8 nucleotides line up with TRBD2. The trim removed 7 bases at V and 3 bases at J, leaving 21 bases unmatched. Per germline, CDR1 SGHRS and CDR2 YFSETQ. The CDR3 covers 18 residues. CDR3 coding DNA: TGCGCCAGCGGCCCTGGGGTAGCGGGACCTCCGAGAGTCTACGAGCAGTACTTC. This encodes CASGPGVAGPPRVYEQYF.

This chain uses TRBV14 with TRBJ1-2; D not certain. The germline V gene has CDR1 SGHDN and CDR2 FVKESK. This CDR3 contains 15 residues. The V end lost 0 bases, the J end lost 4 bases, and 12 bases lay between the germline ends. As DNA, the CDR3 is TGTGCCAGCAGCCAAGATAGCGCAGGTACCTATGGCTACACCTTC. Residues: CASSQDSAGTYGYTF.

The genes are TRBV20-1 and TRBJ2-1, with TRBD2 matching 10 bases. J lost 4 bases, V lost 5 bases, and 5 bases had no gene match. Germline CDR1 is DFQATT and CDR2 is SNEGSKA (reference sequence). CDR3 size: 14 residues. The CDR3 region is CSAVSGGSYNEQFF. For the CDR3, the DNA is TGCAGTGCTGTTAGCGGGGGGTCTTACAATGAGCAGTTCTTC.

This clonotype was detected a few times. This chain links TRBV10-3 with TRBJ1-2; D not resolved. The CDR3 totals 12 residues. Between the trimmed V and J ends, which lost 0 bases and 4 bases, there was a span of 3 bases. CDR1 is ENHRY, CDR2 SYGVKD, per germline. CDR3 amino acids: CAISESTYGYTF. In nucleotides, the CDR3 is TGTGCCATCAGTGAGTCGACCTATGGCTACACCTTC.

This clonotype was recorded many times. The chain employs TRBV12-3 or TRBV12-4 and TRBJ1-4; D unresolved. The CDR3 is made up of 13 amino acids. The ends were cut back, 5 bases at V and 8 bases at J, with 12 bases in the middle. CDR3 coding DNA: TGTGCCAGCAGTCCGGGGTCCAAGGAAAAACTGTTTTTT. It encodes CASSPGSKEKLFF.

The genes are TRBV20-1 and TRBJ2-3, with D perhaps TRBD2 (5 bases). Germline CDR1 DFQATT, CDR2 SNEGSKA (reference sequence). The germline V and J ends were trimmed by 0 bases and 2 bases, with 15 bases remaining between them. The CDR3 is 16 amino acids. The CDR3 protein is CSARDQRAAYTDTQYF. Here the CDR3 DNA reads TGCAGTGCTAGAGATCAAAGAGCGGCGTACACAGATACGCAGTATTTT.

This clonotype showed up just a few times. CDR3: CASSDFAGGYGYTF. As DNA, the CDR3 is TGTGCCAGCAGTGACTTCGCAGGGGGCTATGGCTACACCTTC. V gene TRBV25-1 combines with J gene TRBJ1-2; 7 bases line up with TRBD1. Trimming took 3 bases from V and 4 from J; bases not matched to a gene: 5. The germline V gene encodes CDR1 MGHDK and CDR2 SYGVNS. This CDR3 has 14 residues.

This rearrangement joins TRBV15 to TRBJ1-1; no firm D call. The ends were cut back, 0 bases at V and 4 bases at J, with 12 bases in the middle. CDR1 is LNHNV and CDR2 is YYDKDF in the germline V gene (reference sequence). The CDR3 is made up of 15 amino acids. The CDR3 coding sequence is TGTGCCACCAGCAGAGATGTGGGCCTGACCACTGAAGCTTTCTTT. Amino acids: CATSRDVGLTTEAFF.

This clonotype appeared a few times. The chain recombines TRBV19 with TRBJ2-1; D remains ambiguous. V lost 1 base and J 3 bases, leaving 4 bases between the germline ends. Germline V lookup: CDR1 LNHDA, CDR2 SQIVND (reference sequence). The CDR3 has 13 amino acids. The CDR3 sequence is CASSIGNYNEQFF. In DNA, the CDR3 is TGTGCCAGTAGTATAGGGAACTACAATGAGCAGTTCTTC.

The V and J genes are TRBV11-3 and TRBJ2-7; D is ambiguous. CDR1 and CDR2 (germline): SGHNT, YENEEA. This CDR3 region has 15 residues. The V end lost 5 bases, the J end lost 1 base, and 15 bases lay between the germline ends. The CDR3 is CASSPIGTDSYEQYF. CDR3 nucleotide sequence: TGTGCCAGCAGCCCCATTGGAACGGATTCCTACGAGCAGTACTTC.

This clonotype was picked up one time. The rearrangement joins TRBV20-1 to TRBJ2-3; TRBD2 might be the D (6 bases). The length of the CDR3 is 13 residues. Germline V CDR1 and CDR2: DFQATT, SNEGSKA (reference sequence). V lost 3 bases and J lost 4, with 11 bases in between. CDR3 region: CSARAGRADTQYF. The CDR3 DNA reads as TGCAGTGCTAGGGCGGGAAGGGCAGATACGCAGTATTTT.